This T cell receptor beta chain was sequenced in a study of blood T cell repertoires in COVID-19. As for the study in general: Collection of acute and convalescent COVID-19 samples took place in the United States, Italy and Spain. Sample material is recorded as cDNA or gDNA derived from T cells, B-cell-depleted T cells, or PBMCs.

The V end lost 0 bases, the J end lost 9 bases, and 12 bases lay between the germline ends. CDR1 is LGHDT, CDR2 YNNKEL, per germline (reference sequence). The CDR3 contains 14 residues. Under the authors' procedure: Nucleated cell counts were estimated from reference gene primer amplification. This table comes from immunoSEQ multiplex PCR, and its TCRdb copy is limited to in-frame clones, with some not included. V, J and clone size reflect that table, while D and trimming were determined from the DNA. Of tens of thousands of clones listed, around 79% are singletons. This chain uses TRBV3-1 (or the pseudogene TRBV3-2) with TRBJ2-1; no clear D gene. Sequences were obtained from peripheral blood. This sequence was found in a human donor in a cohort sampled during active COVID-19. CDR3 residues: CASSQDLVLVEQFF. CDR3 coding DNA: TGTGCCAGCAGCCAAGATCTAGTCTTGGTTGAGCAGTTCTTC.